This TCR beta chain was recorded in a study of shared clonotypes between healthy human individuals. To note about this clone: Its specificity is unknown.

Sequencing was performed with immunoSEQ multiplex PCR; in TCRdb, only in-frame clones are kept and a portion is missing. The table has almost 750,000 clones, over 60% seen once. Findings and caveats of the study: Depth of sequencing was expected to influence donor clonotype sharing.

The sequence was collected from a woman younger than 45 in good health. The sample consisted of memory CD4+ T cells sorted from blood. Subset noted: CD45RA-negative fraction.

CDR3 bases: TGCGCCAGCAGCTTGGCGTCCTCACAGGGGGAGCTGTTTTTT. It specifies CASSLASSQGELFF. The rearrangement uses TRBV5-1 and TRBJ2-2; D remains ambiguous. The V end lost 0 bases, the J end lost 8 bases, and 11 bases lay between the germline ends. Germline assignment: CDR1 SGHRS and CDR2 YFSETQ. The CDR3 covers 14 residues.